A selection of T cell receptor beta chains follows, all from one sample in a study of a mutant IDH1 vaccine in newly diagnosed glioma. What these receptors recognize is not known. Measured with immunoSEQ multiplex PCR; TCRdb has only the in-frame clones, and not every one. The sample consists of approximately 61,000 clones, 80% to 90% of them appearing once. Here the sequenced sample was PBMCs, taken from a glioma patient whose treatment included an IDH1 peptide vaccine. The receptors shown here come from a man aged 40-49 years with glioma. Each CDR3 is given with its conserved first and last residue.

v_call cdr3_length cdr3_aa
TRBV18 13 CASSRGGNQPQHF
TRBV9 19 CASSVVPQDREGMNTEAFF
TRBV4-1 17 CASSPLSLAGGYNEQFF
TRBV25-1 15 CASRTGTGLSNEQFF
TRBV2 14 CASSERLGSEKLFF
TRBV19 17 CASSLYTSGARTDTQYF
TRBV2 16 CASRERETGGYTEAFF
TRBV5-1 15 CASSLRGLGEDTQYF
TRBV18 17 CASSSRDRGLGETEAFF
TRBV4-3 16 CASSQETGINTGELFF
TRBV27 13 CASSPAGGYEQYF
TRBV7-2 18 CASSFGAGVPSGANVLTF
TRBV4-3 15 CASSPRQGASGELFF
TRBV6-6 14 CASKTGAITGELFF
TRBV29-1 11 CSVVQSYEQYF
TRBV5-6 13 CASSFGTGSQAFF
TRBV19 13 CASSIGSVETQYF
TRBV7-2 15 CASSLGGQTNEKLFF
TRBV7-2 15 CASSPRTGLGETQYF
TRBV6-1 15 CASLQFSGWGRGYTF
TRBV27 15 CASRLKAGETYEQYF
TRBV25-1 11 CASSDGNTIYF
TRBV19 13 CASSMSRYYGYTF
TRBV7-9 17 CASSPTLHPRTKETQYF
TRBV4-1 16 CASSTPLGGSLNEQFF
TRBV16 15 CASSQDSGPLGEQFF
TRBV6-6 13 CASSPGTFNEQFF
TRBV7-8 13 CASSLGQQIGYTF
TRBV6-5 15 CATRGGDRDNEKLFF
TRBV2 11 CASSGQAGYTF
TRBV29-1 16 CSVEKRGGGTTDTQYF
TRBV11-2 16 CASSLERRATNEKLFF
TRBV4-3 14 CASSQEGGYNEQFF
TRBV2 14 CASSARTITDTQYF
TRBV19 15 CASSIQDRVSYGYTF
TRBV9 15 CASSASPGQIYEQYF
TRBV19 13 CASTFTPGTEAFF
TRBV9 16 CASSVHAGQGINEQFF
TRBV7-2 13 CASSLGQGTEAFF
TRBV5-1 16 CASSHGLAGGQETQYF